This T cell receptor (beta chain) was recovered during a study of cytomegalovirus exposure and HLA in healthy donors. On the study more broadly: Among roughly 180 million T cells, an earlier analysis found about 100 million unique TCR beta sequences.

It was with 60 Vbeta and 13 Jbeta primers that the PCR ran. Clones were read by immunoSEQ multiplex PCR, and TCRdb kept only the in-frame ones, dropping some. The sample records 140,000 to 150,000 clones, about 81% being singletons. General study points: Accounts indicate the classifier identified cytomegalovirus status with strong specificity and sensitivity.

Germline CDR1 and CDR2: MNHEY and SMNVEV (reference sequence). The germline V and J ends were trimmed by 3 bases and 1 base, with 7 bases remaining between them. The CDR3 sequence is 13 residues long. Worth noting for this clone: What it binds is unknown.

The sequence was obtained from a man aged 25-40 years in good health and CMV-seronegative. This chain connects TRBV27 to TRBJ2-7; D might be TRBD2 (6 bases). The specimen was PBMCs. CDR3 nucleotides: TGTGCCAGCAGTTTGGGGGGATCCTACGAGCAGTACTTC. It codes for CASSLGGSYEQYF.